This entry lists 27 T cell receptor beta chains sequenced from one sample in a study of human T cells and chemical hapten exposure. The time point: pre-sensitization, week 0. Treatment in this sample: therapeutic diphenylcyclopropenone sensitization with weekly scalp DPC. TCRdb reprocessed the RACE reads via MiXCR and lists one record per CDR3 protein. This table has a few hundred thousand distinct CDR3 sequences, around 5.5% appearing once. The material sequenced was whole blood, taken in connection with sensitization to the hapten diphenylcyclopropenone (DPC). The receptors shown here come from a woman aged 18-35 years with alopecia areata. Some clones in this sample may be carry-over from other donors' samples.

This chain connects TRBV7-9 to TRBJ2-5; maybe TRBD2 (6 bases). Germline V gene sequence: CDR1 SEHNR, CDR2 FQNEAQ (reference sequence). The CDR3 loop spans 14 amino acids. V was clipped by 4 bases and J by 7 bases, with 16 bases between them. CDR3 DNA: TGTGCCAGCAGCTCGACAGCGGAGGGGAGGACCCAGTACTTC. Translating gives CASSSTAEGRTQYF.

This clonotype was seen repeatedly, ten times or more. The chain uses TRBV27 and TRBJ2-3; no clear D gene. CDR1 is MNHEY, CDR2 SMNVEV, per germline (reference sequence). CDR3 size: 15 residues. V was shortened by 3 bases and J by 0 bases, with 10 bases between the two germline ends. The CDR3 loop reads CASSLYRRSTDTQYF. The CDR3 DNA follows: TGTGCCAGCAGTTTGTACCGGCGGAGCACAGATACGCAGTATTTT.

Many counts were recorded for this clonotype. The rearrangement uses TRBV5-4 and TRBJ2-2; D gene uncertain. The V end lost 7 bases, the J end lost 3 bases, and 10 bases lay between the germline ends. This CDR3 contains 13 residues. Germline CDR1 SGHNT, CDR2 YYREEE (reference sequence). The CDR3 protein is CASGSRHTGELFF. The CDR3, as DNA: TGTGCCAGCGGATCTAGACACACCGGGGAGCTGTTTTTT.

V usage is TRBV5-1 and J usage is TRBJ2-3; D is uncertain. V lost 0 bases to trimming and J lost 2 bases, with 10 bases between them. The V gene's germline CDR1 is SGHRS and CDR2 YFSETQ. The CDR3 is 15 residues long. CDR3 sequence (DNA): TGCGCCAGCAGCTTGGTAGACTTCTACACAGATACGCAGTATTTT. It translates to CASSLVDFYTDTQYF.

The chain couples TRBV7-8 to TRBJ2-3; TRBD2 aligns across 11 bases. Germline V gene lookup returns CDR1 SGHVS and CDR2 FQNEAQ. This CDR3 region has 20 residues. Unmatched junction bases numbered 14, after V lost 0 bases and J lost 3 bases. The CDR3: CASSLASFSGGAMLTDTQYF. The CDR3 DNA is TGTGCCAGCAGCTTAGCGAGTTTTAGCGGGGGGGCGATGTTAACAGATACGCAGTATTTT.

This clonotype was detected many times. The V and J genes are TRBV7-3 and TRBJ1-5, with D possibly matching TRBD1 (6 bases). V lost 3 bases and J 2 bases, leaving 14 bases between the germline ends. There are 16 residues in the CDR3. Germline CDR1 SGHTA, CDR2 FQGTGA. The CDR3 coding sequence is TGTGCCAGCAGCTTTTGCGGGACACTAGGCAATCAGCCCCAGCATTTT. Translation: CASSFCGTLGNQPQHF. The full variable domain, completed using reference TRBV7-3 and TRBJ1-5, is GAGVSQTPSNKVTEKGKYVELRCDPISGHTALYWYRQSLGQGPEFLIYFQGTGAADDSGLPNDRFFAVRPEGSVSTLKIQRTERGDSAVYLCASSFCGTLGNQPQHFGDGTRLSIL.

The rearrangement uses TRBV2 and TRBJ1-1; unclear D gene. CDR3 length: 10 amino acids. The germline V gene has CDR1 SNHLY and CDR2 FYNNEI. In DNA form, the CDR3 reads TGTTCCTCACGGGGCACTGAAGCTTTCTTT. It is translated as CSSRGTEAFF.

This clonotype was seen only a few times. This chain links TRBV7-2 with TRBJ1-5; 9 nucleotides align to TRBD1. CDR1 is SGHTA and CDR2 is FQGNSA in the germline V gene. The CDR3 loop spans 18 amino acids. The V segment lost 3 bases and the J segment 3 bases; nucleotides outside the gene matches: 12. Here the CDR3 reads CASSLSPYRGPVNQPQHF. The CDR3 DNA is TGTGCCAGCAGCTTGAGCCCCTACAGGGGGCCAGTCAATCAGCCCCAGCATTTT.

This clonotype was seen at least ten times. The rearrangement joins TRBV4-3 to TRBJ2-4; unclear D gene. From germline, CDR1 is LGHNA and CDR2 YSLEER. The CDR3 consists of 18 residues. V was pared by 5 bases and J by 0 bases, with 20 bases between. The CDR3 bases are TGCGCCAGCAGCTCGGGCAGTGCTCCTCTCGTAGCCAAAAACATTCAGTACTTC. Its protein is CASSSGSAPLVAKNIQYF.

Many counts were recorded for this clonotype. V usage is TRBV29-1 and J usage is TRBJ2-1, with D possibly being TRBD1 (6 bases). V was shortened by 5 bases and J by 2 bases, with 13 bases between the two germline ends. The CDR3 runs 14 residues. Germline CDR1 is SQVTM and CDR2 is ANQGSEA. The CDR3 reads CSVHPGHPYNEQFF. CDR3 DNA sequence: TGCAGCGTTCATCCGGGACACCCCTACAATGAGCAGTTCTTC.

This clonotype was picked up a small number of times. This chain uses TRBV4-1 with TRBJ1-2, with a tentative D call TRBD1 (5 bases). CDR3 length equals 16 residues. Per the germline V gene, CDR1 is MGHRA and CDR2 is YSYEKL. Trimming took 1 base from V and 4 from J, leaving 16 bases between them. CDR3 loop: CASSQVNWRGSYGYTF. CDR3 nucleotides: TGCGCCAGCAGCCAAGTTAATTGGAGGGGCTCCTATGGCTACACCTTC.

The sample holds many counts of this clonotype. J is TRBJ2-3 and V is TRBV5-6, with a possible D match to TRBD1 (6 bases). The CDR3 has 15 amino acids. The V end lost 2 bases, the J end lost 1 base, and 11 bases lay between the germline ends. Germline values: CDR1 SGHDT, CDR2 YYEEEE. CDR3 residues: CASSFDRIGTDTQYF. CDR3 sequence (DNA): TGTGCCAGCAGCTTCGACAGGATCGGCACAGATACGCAGTATTTT.

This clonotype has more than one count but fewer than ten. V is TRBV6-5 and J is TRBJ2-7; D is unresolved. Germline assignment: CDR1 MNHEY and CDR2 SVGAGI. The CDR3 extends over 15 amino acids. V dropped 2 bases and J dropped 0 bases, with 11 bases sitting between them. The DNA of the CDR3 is TGTGCCAGCAGTTACGCCAGAAACCCCTCCTACGAGCAGTACTTC. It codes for CASSYARNPSYEQYF.

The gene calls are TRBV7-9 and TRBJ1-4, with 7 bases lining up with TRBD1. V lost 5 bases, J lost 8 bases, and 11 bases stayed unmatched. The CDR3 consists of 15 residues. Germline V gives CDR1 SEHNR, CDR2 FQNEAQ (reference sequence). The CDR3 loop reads CASSPTTGVSEKLFF. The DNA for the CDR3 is TGTGCCAGCAGCCCTACAACAGGGGTCAGCGAAAAACTGTTTTTT.

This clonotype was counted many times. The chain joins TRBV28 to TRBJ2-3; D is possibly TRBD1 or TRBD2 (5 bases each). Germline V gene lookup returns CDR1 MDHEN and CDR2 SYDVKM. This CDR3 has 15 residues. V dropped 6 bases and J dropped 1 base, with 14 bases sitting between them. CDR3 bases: TGTGCCAGCAGCCGATCGGGACCCCGCACAGATACGCAGTATTTT. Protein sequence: CASSRSGPRTDTQYF.

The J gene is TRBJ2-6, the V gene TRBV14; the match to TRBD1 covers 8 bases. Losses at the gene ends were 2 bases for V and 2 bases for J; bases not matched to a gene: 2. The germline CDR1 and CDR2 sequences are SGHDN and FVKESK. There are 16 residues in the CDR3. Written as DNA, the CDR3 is TGTGCCAGCAGCCAAATACAGGGGGCTGGGGCCAACGTCCTGACTTTC. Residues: CASSQIQGAGANVLTF.

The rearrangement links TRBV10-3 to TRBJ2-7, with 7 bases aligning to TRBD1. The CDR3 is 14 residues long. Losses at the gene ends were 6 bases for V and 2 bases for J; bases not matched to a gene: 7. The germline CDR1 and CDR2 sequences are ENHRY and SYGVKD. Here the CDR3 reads CAISDDRAAYEQYF. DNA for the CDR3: TGTGCCATCAGCGATGACAGGGCCGCCTACGAGCAGTACTTC.

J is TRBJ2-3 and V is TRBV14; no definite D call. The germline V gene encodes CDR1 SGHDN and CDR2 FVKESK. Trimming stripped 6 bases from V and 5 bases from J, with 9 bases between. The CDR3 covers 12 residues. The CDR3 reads CASSPVRDTQYF. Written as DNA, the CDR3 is TGTGCCAGCAGTCCCGTCAGAGATACGCAGTATTTT.

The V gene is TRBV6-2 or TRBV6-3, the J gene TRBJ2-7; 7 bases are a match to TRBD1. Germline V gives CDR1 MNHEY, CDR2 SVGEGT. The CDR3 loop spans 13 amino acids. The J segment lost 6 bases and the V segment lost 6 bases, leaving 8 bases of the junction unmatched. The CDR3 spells CASSLGQIGEQYF. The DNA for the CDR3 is TGTGCCAGCAGCCTGGGACAGATCGGCGAGCAGTACTTC.

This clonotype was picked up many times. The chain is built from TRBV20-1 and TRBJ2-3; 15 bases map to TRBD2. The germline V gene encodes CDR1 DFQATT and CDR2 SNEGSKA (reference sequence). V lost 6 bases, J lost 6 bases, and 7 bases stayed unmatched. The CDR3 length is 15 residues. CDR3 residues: CSAPGLAGGGDTQYF. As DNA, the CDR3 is TGCAGTGCACCGGGACTAGCGGGGGGTGGCGATACGCAGTATTTT.

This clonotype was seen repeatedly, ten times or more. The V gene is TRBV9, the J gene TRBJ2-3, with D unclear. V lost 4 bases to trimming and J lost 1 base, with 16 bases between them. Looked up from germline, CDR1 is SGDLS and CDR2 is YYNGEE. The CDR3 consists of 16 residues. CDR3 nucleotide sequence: TGTGCCAGCAGCCCCTTAGTGGCGGCGGGCACAGATACGCAGTATTTT. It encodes CASSPLVAAGTDTQYF.

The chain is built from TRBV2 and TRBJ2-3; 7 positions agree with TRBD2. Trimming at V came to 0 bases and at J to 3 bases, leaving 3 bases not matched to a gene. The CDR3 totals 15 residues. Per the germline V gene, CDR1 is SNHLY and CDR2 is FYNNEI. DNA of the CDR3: TGTGCCAGCAGTGAAGCGCGACTAGCTACAGATACGCAGTATTTT. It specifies CASSEARLATDTQYF. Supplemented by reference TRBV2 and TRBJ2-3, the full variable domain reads EPEVTQTPSHQVTQMGQEVILRCVPISNHLYFYWYRQILGQKVEFLVSFYNNEISEKSEIFDDQFSVERPDGSNFTLKIRSTKLEDSAMYFCASSEARLATDTQYFGPGTRLTVL.

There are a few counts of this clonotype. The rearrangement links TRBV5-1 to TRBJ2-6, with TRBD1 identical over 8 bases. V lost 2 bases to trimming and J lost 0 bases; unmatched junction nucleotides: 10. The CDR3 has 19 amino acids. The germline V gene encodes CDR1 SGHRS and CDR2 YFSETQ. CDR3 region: CASSLSRGQAYSGANVLTF. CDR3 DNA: TGCGCCAGCAGCTTAAGTAGGGGACAGGCCTACTCTGGGGCCAACGTCCTGACTTTC.

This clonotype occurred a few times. In nucleotides, the CDR3 is TGTGCCAGCAGTTACTCGGGGGGAGACACCGGGGAGCTGTTTTTT. This sequence encodes CASSYSGGDTGELFF. This rearrangement joins TRBV6-6 to TRBJ2-2, with D tentatively TRBD2 (6 bases). Germline V gene data show CDR1 as MNHNY and CDR2 as SVGAGI (reference sequence). The CDR3 totals 15 residues. V lost 0 bases to trimming and J lost 3 bases, with 8 bases between them.

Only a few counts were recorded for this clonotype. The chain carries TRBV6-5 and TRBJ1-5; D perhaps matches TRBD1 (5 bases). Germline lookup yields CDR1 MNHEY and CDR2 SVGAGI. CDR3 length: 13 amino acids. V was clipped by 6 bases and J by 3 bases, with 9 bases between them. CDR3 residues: CASRRTINQPQHF. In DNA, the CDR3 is TGTGCCAGCAGACGGACAATCAATCAGCCCCAGCATTTT.

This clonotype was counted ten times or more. The CDR3 is CASSPGTGLNIQYF. In DNA form, the CDR3 reads TGTGCCAGCAGTCCCGGGACAGGCCTAAACATTCAGTACTTC. The genes are TRBV27 and TRBJ2-4; 8 bases are a match to TRBD1. Germline values: CDR1 MNHEY, CDR2 SMNVEV (reference sequence). This CDR3 has 14 residues. The trim removed 5 bases at V and 6 bases at J, leaving 6 bases unmatched.

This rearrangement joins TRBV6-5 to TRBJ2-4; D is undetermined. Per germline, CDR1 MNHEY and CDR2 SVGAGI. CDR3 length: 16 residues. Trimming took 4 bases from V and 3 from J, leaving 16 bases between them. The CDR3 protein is CASSFGFTRSKNIQYF. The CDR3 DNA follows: TGTGCCAGCAGTTTCGGGTTCACCCGGAGCAAAAACATTCAGTACTTC.